The source of this T cell receptor beta chain is a study of early T cells in non-severe SARS-CoV-2 infection. Study as a whole: Unsorted whole blood bulk RNA was sequenced, with unpaired chains. Findings and caveats of the study: VDJdb matching skewed toward anti-spike CD8 responses, missing private and CD4 specificities.

This clonotype was seen many times. Its antigen is not identified. Trimming removed 1 base from V and 4 bases from J; junction bases left unmatched: 9. CDR1 and CDR2 (germline): MNHEY, SVGAGI. The CDR3 is made up of 17 amino acids. The TCR library protocol was used to attach unique molecular identifiers. These identifiers were attached to individual cDNA molecules. TCRdb itself ran the 5' RACE reads through MiXCR, one entry per CDR3 protein. Of tens of thousands of distinct CDR3 sequences listed, 5% to 6% are singletons. Sequencing input: whole blood. This clonotype was sampled from an adult who was a healthcare worker with PCR-confirmed SARS-CoV-2 infection or an uninfected control (not recorded which). The chain couples TRBV6-5 to TRBJ2-3; 9 bases agree with TRBD2. The CDR3 is CASSYYAGLANADTQYF. DNA of the CDR3: TGTGCCAGCAGTTACTACGCGGGACTAGCTAACGCAGATACGCAGTATTTT.